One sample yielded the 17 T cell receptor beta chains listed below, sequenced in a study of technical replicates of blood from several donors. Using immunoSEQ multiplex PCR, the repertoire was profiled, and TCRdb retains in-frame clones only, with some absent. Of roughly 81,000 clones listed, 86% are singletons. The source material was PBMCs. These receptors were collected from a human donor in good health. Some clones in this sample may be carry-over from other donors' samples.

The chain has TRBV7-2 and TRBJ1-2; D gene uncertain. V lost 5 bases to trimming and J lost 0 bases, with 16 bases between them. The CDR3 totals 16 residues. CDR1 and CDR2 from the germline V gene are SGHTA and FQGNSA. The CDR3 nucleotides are TGTGCCAGCAGCCCTAACTCGGCCGGAGCTAACTATGGCTACACCTTC. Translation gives CASSPNSAGANYGYTF. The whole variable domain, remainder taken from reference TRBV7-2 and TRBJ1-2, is GAGVSQSPSNKVTEKGKDVELRCDPISGHTALYWYRQSLGQGLEFLIYFQGNSAPDKSGLPSDRFSAERTGGSVSTLTIQRTQQEDSAVYLCASSPNSAGANYGYTFGSGTRLTVV.

DNA for the CDR3: TGTGCCAGCAGTTACTTAGCGGGTGCCGCCTACGAGCAGTACTTC. It translates to CASSYLAGAAYEQYF. The chain combines TRBV6-6 with TRBJ2-7, with 7 bases matching TRBD2. Germline CDR1 MNHNY, CDR2 SVGAGI (reference sequence). The CDR3 covers 15 residues. The V and J ends lost 1 base and 2 bases, in that order; junction bases with no gene match: 5.

The CDR3 DNA is TGTGCCAGTAGTATAGGTAGAAGCGGGGGAGAGCAGTTCTTC. Amino acid sequence: CASSIGRSGGEQFF. The V and J genes are TRBV19 and TRBJ2-1, with TRBD2 matching over 8 bases. V trimming: 1 base; J trimming: 10 bases; junction bases outside the gene matches: 6. The CDR3 length is 14 residues. Germline V gene data show CDR1 as LNHDA and CDR2 as SQIVND (reference sequence).

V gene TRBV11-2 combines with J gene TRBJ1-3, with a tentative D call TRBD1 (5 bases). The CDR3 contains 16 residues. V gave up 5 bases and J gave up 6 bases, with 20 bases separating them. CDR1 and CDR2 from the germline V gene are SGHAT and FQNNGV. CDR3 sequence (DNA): TGTGCCAGCAGCGACCTGGGGGGGGTCGGTGTAAACACCATATATTTT. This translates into CASSDLGGVGVNTIYF. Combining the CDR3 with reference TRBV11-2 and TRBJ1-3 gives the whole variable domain EAGVAQSPRYKIIEKRQSVAFWCNPISGHATLYWYQQILGQGPKLLIQFQNNGVVDDSQLPKDRFSAERLKGVDSTLKIQPAKLEDSAVYLCASSDLGGVGVNTIYFGEGSWLTVV.

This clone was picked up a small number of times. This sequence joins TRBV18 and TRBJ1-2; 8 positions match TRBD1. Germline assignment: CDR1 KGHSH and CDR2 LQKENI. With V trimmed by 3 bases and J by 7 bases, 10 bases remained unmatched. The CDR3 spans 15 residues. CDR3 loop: CASSPPIDRGRGYTF. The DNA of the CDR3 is TGTGCCAGCTCACCCCCGATAGACAGGGGTCGTGGCTACACCTTC.

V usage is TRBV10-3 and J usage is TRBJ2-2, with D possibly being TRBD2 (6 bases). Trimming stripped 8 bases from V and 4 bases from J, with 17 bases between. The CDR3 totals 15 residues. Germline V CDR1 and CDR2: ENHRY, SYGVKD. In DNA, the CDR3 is TGTGCCATCGGAGTGGCGGGACGGTCCACCGGGGAGCTGTTTTTT. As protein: CAIGVAGRSTGELFF.

This CDR3 reads CASSQEETSGRFSTDTQYF. The CDR3 coding sequence is TGTGCCAGCAGCCAAGAGGAAACTAGCGGGAGGTTCAGCACAGATACGCAGTATTTT. V usage is TRBV4-2 and J usage is TRBJ2-3; 12 positions agree with TRBD2. After removal of 0 bases from V and 0 bases from J, the junction contained 7 bases not matched to a gene. This CDR3 spans 19 amino acids. Germline CDR1 is LGHNA and CDR2 is YNFKEQ.

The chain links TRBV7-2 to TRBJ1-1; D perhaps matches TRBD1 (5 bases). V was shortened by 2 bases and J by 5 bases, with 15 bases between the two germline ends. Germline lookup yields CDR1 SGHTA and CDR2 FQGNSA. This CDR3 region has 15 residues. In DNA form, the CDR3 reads TGTGCCAGCAGCTTACACGTAACGGGGGGTACTGAAGCTTTCTTT. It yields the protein CASSLHVTGGTEAFF. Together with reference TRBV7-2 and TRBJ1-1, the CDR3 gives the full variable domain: GAGVSQSPSNKVTEKGKDVELRCDPISGHTALYWYRQSLGQGLEFLIYFQGNSAPDKSGLPSDRFSAERTGGSVSTLTIQRTQQEDSAVYLCASSLHVTGGTEAFFGQGTRLTVV.

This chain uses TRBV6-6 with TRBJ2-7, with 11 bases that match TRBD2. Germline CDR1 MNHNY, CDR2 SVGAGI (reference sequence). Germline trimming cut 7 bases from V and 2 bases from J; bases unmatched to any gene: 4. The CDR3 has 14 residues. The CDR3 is CASKTSGGAYEQYF. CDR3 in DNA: TGTGCCAGCAAAACTAGCGGGGGCGCCTACGAGCAGTACTTC.

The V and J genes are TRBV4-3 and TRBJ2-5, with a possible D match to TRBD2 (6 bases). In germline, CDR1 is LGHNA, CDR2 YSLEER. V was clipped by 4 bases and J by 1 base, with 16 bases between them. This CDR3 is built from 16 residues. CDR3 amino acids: CASSRSGATFQETQYF. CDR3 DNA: TGCGCCAGCAGCCGATCGGGAGCGACCTTCCAAGAGACCCAGTACTTC.

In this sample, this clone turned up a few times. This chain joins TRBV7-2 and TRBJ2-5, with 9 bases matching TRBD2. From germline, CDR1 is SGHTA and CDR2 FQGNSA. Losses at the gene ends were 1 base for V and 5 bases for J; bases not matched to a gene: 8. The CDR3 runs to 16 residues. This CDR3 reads CASSLEGAGGVETQYF. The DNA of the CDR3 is TGTGCCAGCAGCTTAGAAGGAGCGGGGGGCGTTGAGACCCAGTACTTC.

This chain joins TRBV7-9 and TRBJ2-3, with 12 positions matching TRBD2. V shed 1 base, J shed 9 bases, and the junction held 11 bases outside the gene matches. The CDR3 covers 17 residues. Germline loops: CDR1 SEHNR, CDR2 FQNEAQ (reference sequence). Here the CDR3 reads CASSLDSGLAGPGTQYF. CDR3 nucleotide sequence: TGTGCCAGCAGCTTAGATTCAGGACTAGCGGGGCCGGGGACGCAGTATTTT.

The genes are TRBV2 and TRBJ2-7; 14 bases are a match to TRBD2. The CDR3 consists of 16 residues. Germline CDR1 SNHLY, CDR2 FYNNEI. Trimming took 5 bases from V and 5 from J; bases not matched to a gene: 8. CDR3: CASSPRLAGGPNEQYF. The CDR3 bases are TGTGCCAGCAGTCCAAGACTAGCGGGAGGGCCCAACGAGCAGTACTTC.

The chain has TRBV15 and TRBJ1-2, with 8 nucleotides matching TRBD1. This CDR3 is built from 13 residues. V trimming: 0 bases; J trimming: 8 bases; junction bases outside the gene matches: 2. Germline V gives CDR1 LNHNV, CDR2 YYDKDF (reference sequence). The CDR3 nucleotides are TGTGCCACCAGCAGAGACAGGGGGCGAGGCTACACCTTC. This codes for CATSRDRGRGYTF.

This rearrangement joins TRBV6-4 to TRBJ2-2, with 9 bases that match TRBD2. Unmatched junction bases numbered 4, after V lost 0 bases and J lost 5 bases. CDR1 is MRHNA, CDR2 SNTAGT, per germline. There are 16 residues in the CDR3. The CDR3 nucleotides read TGTGCCAGCAGTGACTCTTTAGCGGGAGCAACCGGGGAGCTGTTTTTT. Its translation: CASSDSLAGATGELFF.

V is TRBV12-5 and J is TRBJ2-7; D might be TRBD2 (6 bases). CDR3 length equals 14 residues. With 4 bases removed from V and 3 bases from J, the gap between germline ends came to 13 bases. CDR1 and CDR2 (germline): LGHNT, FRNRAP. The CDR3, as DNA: TGTGCTAGTGGTTATAAACTCGGGGGCTACGAGCAGTACTTC. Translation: CASGYKLGGYEQYF.

The CDR3 coding sequence is TGTGCCAGCAGCTCCGCGACAGGGGTACGGTCCTATAATTCACCCCTCCACTTT. Its protein is CASSSATGVRSYNSPLHF. The V and J genes are TRBV13 and TRBJ1-6; 8 bases match TRBD1. This CDR3 spans 18 amino acids. CDR1 is PRHDT, CDR2 FYEKMQ, per germline (reference sequence). The ends lost 4 bases at V and 1 base at J; junction bases unmatched: 9.